This TCR beta chain was recorded in a study of blood T cell repertoires in COVID-19. Across the study: Samples came from the United States, Italy and Spain, spanning acute and convalescent COVID-19.

In the original processing: Nucleated cell number was recorded as an estimate derived from reference gene primer amplification. Only in-frame clones appear in the TCRdb table, and some are missing; sequencing was by immunoSEQ multiplex PCR. From that table come the V and J calls and clone size; the DNA was used to work out D and trimming. The data hold 250,000 to 300,000 clones, with 80% to 85% observed a single time. The CDR3 is 15 amino acids. Trimming left V 0 bases short and J 0 bases short, with 8 bases between. CDR1 is WSHSY and CDR2 is SAAADI in the germline V gene. The clonotype originates from a woman aged 60 to 75 with active or convalescent COVID-19. The sample taken for sequencing was peripheral blood. This chain links TRBV10-2 with TRBJ1-2; TRBD1 might be the D (6 bases). The CDR3 sequence is CASSESTGSNYGYTF. CDR3 bases: TGCGCCAGCAGTGAGTCGACAGGCTCTAACTATGGCTACACCTTC.